This TCR beta chain was sequenced for a study of cytomegalovirus exposure and HLA in healthy donors (dated by TCRdb to between 2016 and 2019). Background for the entire study: The 650 to 800 repertoires of the first cohort and the 95 to 150 validation repertoires were produced on the same platform, according to a later analysis. The study aimed to test whether cataloging public T cell receptors could reveal signatures of past pathogen exposure. Along with the roughly 670-subject first cohort, a separate validation cohort of some 130 different subjects was used. The study combined high-throughput TCR immunosequencing, statistical association of individual TCRs with disease status, and machine learning to predict cytomegalovirus infection status. Study-wide conclusions, independent of this receptor: A few of the identified cytomegalovirus-associated TCR beta chains were confirmed in vitro to be specific for cytomegalovirus antigens. The validation cohort had no HLA typing available for a later analysis, so co-occurrence within that cohort was assessed over all 120 or so repertoires. In both the original and validation cohorts, the classifier was reported to diagnose cytomegalovirus status with high specificity and sensitivity. A later analysis found that TCRs clustered in the first cohort also tended to co-occur in the roughly 120 validation repertoires, with approximately 95% of cluster scores above 0. Across donors, most TCR sequences were observed very rarely, whereas some public TCRs were present in many individuals. The study listed 164 TCR beta chains as associated with cytomegalovirus. The authors suggested that the approach could potentially be extended to other disease states and immunological phenotypes.

Spanning cysteine to phenylalanine, the CDR3 consists of 14 amino acids. The CDR3 DNA has 42 bases and is translated from base 1. The germline V gene provides CDR1 SGHVS and CDR2 FQNEAQ. Trimming takes 1 base from V and 6 bases from J, and the germline ends sit 12 bases apart. Library preparation employed the immunoSEQ multiplex PCR assay. The paper's processing steps were these. To diagnose cytomegalovirus status from the catalog of TCR beta chain sequences, a statistical classification framework was built. TCRdb mirrors the immuneACCESS table, restricted to in-frame sequences. Some clones are absent from its copies; in checked studies, under half trace to an unresolved V gene, and the reason for the others is unknown. From that table come the V and J calls and clone size; the DNA was used to work out D and trimming. The sample has roughly 150,000 clones on record, 86% of them singletons. The ten biggest clones cover around 2.4% of the sample.

As for this clone: Its binding antigen is unknown. One base away there is no much larger clone; base qualities are not given.

Separate from the approximately 670-subject first cohort, the validation cohort of over 90 subjects was the group to which the donors belonged. Recombination linked TRBV7-8 to TRBJ2-5; TRBD2 could be the D gene, as 7 bases match. Input material: PBMCs. The clonotype was recovered from a woman aged 18-29 years in good health and CMV-seronegative. The CDR3 corresponds to CASSLDGGAKTQYF. In nucleotides, the sequence is TGTGCCAGCAGCTTAGATGGGGGGGCGAAGACCCAGTACTTC.